The following is a T cell receptor (beta chain) sequence with its context. The data belong to a study of cytomegalovirus exposure and HLA in healthy donors. PCR amplification relied on 60 Vbeta primers (plus 13 Jbeta primers). TCRdb's table, derived via immunoSEQ multiplex PCR, lists solely in-frame clones and lacks some. Among about 190,000 clones listed, 80% were seen once. CDR1 is MDHEN, CDR2 SYDVKM, per germline. Trimming cost V 3 bases and J 2 bases; bases outside gene matches: 2. The CDR3 contains 15 residues. The sample was PBMCs. The rearrangement joins TRBV28 to TRBJ1-4; TRBD1 agrees at 8 bases. This receptor was taken from a man aged 40-49 years in good health and CMV-seropositive. CDR3 DNA sequence: TGTGCCAGCAGTTTCTCAGGGGGCACTAATGAAAAACTGTTTTTT. Its protein product is CASSFSGGTNEKLFF. Full variable domain (rest looked up from reference TRBV28 and TRBJ1-4): DVKVTQSSRYLVKRTGEKVFLECVQDMDHENMFWYRQDPGLGLRLIYFSYDVKMKEKGDIPEGYSVSREKKERFSLILESASTNQTSMYLCASSFSGGTNEKLFFGSGTQLSVL.